The count of the clone carrying this TCR beta chain is one. The ends were cut back, 0 bases at V and 4 bases at J, with 10 bases in the middle. This CDR3 has 15 residues. The germline gives CDR1 SGDLS, CDR2 YYNGEE. This specimen belongs to a study of blood T cell repertoires in COVID-19. For the study at large: Collection of acute and convalescent COVID-19 samples took place in the United States, Italy and Spain.

Authors' analysis steps: Reference gene primer amplification in the assay estimated nucleated cell counts. This table comes from immunoSEQ multiplex PCR, and its TCRdb copy is limited to in-frame clones, with some not included. D and trimming come from the DNA, and the V and J calls and clone size come from that table. The data show around 250,000 clones, about 91% seen once. Participant age was roughly 18 to 95 years, and participants resided in roughly 25 US areas. Contact with a PCR-confirmed or clinician-diagnosed COVID-19 case occurred within 2 weeks of entry. The sample was PBMCs or T cells enriched from blood (not recorded which). The TCR originated in a man between 40 and 49 years old who had been exposed to COVID-19. The chain carries TRBV9 and TRBJ1-4; D remains ambiguous. Here the CDR3 DNA reads TGTGCCAGCAGCGTAGATGGGCAGCATAATGAAAAACTGTTTTTT. Translated: CASSVDGQHNEKLFF.